The 25 T cell receptor beta chains in this list originate from one sample, sequenced in a study of vaccination effects on CD4 cells after COVID-19. Only in-frame clones appear in the TCRdb table, and some are missing; sequencing was by immunoSEQ multiplex PCR. Altogether 37,000 or so clones are present, roughly 65% being singletons, with the ten largest covering 4% to 4.5%. Once cultured for approximately eleven days, the cells underwent separation to obtain CD4+ T cells. No antigens are known for them. The material was CD4+ T cells from PBMCs cultured without peptide, obtained before COVID-19 vaccination. The receptors derive from a human donor who received a COVID-19 vaccine.

This chain links TRBV5-1 with TRBJ2-7; D is undetermined. Germline CDR1 and CDR2: SGHRS and YFSETQ. The CDR3 sequence is 12 residues long. V lost 4 bases, J lost 3 bases, and 8 bases lay in between. The CDR3 loop is CASSATNYEQYF. The CDR3, as DNA: TGCGCCAGCAGCGCCACTAACTACGAGCAGTACTTC.

The chain joins TRBV30 to TRBJ1-4; unclear D gene. Between the trimmed V and J ends, which lost 0 bases and 8 bases, there was a span of 13 bases. This CDR3 has 14 amino acids. Germline lookup yields CDR1 GTSNPN and CDR2 SVGIG (reference sequence). CDR3 bases: TGTGCCTGGAGTGTAGGGAGGAAACCAGAAAAACTGTTTTTT. Encoded protein: CAWSVGRKPEKLFF.

The chain is built from TRBV4-1 and TRBJ1-1, with a tentative D call TRBD1 (5 bases). Germline V gives CDR1 MGHRA, CDR2 YSYEKL. Trimming shortened V by 0 bases and J by 5 bases, and 13 bases separated the two germline ends. This CDR3 contains 15 residues. The CDR3 loop is CASSQEWGIETEAFF. The CDR3, as DNA: TGCGCCAGCAGCCAAGAATGGGGGATTGAAACTGAAGCTTTCTTT.

The chain couples TRBV7-2 to TRBJ2-2; D not certain. The V and J ends lost 0 bases and 4 bases respectively, with 9 bases between them. Germline V lookup: CDR1 SGHTA, CDR2 FQGNSA. The CDR3 contains 15 residues. The CDR3 sequence is CASSLADVGTGELFF. The CDR3 DNA reads TGTGCCAGCAGCTTAGCCGACGTGGGCACCGGGGAGCTGTTTTTT.

The chain couples TRBV6-5 to TRBJ2-7, with 9 bases aligning to TRBD1. V was pared by 7 bases and J by 3 bases, with 7 bases of the junction left unmatched. In germline, CDR1 is MNHEY, CDR2 SVGAGI. The CDR3 covers 14 residues. The CDR3 sequence is CASIMTGGYYEQYF. Here the CDR3 DNA reads TGTGCCAGCATTATGACAGGGGGGTACTACGAGCAGTACTTC.

The chain recombines TRBV2 with TRBJ2-1, with 10 bases lining up with TRBD2. V was pared by 10 bases and J by 6 bases, with 9 bases of the junction left unmatched. CDR1 and CDR2 from the germline V gene are SNHLY and FYNNEI. The CDR3 runs 14 residues. CDR3 amino acids: CATTQREGSNEQFF. The CDR3, as DNA: TGTGCCACTACCCAGCGGGAGGGAAGCAATGAGCAGTTCTTC.

The genes are TRBV3-1 (or the pseudogene TRBV3-2) and TRBJ2-7; no reliable D call. This CDR3 is built from 11 residues. The germline V gene has CDR1 LGHDT and CDR2 YNNKEL (reference sequence). V lost 0 bases to trimming and J lost 12 bases, with 9 bases between them. CDR3 amino acids: CASSQDSSVYF. CDR3 bases: TGTGCCAGCAGCCAAGATAGCTCGGTGTACTTC.

This clone was detected only a few times. This rearrangement joins TRBV29-1 to TRBJ1-4; 8 bases align to TRBD1. V lost 7 bases to trimming and J lost 3 bases; unmatched junction nucleotides: 4. CDR1 is SQVTM, CDR2 ANQGSEA, per germline. The CDR3 extends over 13 amino acids. The CDR3 nucleotides read TGCAGCGCCCAACAGGGGGCTAATGAAAAACTGTTTTTT. Translated, it gives CSAQQGANEKLFF.

This clone has a handful of counts. The CDR3 sequence is CASTQAGAGGDEQFF. In DNA, the CDR3 is TGTGCCAGCACTCAAGCGGGGGCGGGTGGGGATGAGCAGTTCTTC. The V and J genes are TRBV3-1 (or the pseudogene TRBV3-2) and TRBJ2-1; 8 positions match TRBD2. Trimming cost V 7 bases and J 8 bases; bases outside gene matches: 13. The V gene's germline CDR1 is LGHDT and CDR2 YNNKEL (reference sequence). CDR3 length equals 15 residues.

The rearrangement joins TRBV6-1 to TRBJ2-5; 9 bases match TRBD2. The CDR3 runs to 15 residues. Germline V CDR1 and CDR2: MNHNS, SASEGT. The J segment lost 2 bases and the V segment lost 2 bases, leaving 3 bases of the junction unmatched. The CDR3 loop reads CASSEFAGGQETQYF. In DNA, the CDR3 is TGTGCCAGCAGTGAATTTGCGGGGGGGCAAGAGACCCAGTACTTC.

V gene TRBV4-1 combines with J gene TRBJ2-5; D is unresolved. The V end was cut by 1 base, the J end by 5 bases, with 8 bases between. The CDR3 spans 13 residues. Germline V gene lookup returns CDR1 MGHRA and CDR2 YSYEKL. The CDR3 DNA reads as TGCGCCAGCAGCCAAGCACTCCTTGAGACCCAGTACTTC. As protein: CASSQALLETQYF.

This clone was seen a handful of times. V is TRBV5-4 and J is TRBJ2-3; 8 bases are a match to TRBD1. Germline V CDR1 and CDR2: SGHNT, YYREEE (reference sequence). The CDR3 is 15 amino acids. The V and J ends lost 0 bases and 3 bases, in that order; junction bases with no gene match: 3. The CDR3 here is CASSLDQGATDTQYF. The DNA for the CDR3 is TGTGCCAGCAGCTTGGACCAGGGGGCGACAGATACGCAGTATTTT.

V gene TRBV3-1 (or the pseudogene TRBV3-2) combines with J gene TRBJ1-5; D uncertain. Trimming took off 1 base at V and 7 bases at J, with 14 bases between the two ends. The CDR3 extends over 15 amino acids. The germline V gene encodes CDR1 LGHDT and CDR2 YNNKEL (reference sequence). The CDR3 is CASSQGSEPRQPQHF. CDR3 coding DNA: TGTGCCAGCAGCCAAGGCTCGGAGCCCAGACAGCCCCAGCATTTT.

In this sample, this clone turned up once. The rearrangement joins TRBV5-1 to TRBJ2-5; 8 bases agree with TRBD1. Germline CDR1 SGHRS, CDR2 YFSETQ. There are 15 residues in the CDR3. V gave up 4 bases and J gave up 5 bases; unmatched junction bases: 10. The CDR3 DNA is TGCGCCAGCAGCCATCGGACAGGGATCATGGAGACCCAGTACTTC. Its protein product is CASSHRTGIMETQYF.

This clone was seen a few times. V gene TRBV11-3 combines with J gene TRBJ2-1; maybe TRBD2 (5 bases). Trimming took 4 bases from V and 6 from J, leaving 16 bases between them. The CDR3 is made up of 15 amino acids. From germline, CDR1 is SGHNT and CDR2 YENEEA. The CDR3, as DNA: TGTGCCAGCAGCTCGGGCCCAGGAGGAATCAATGAGCAGTTCTTC. Its translation: CASSSGPGGINEQFF.

V gene TRBV18 combines with J gene TRBJ1-1; no clear D. V lost 0 bases, J lost 1 base, and 9 bases lay in between. The CDR3 loop spans 15 amino acids. Germline lookup yields CDR1 KGHSH and CDR2 LQKENI. The CDR3 region has the DNA TGTGCCAGCTCACCACCGGCGGGCTCGAACACTGAAGCTTTCTTT. Amino acids: CASSPPAGSNTEAFF. Full variable domain (outside the CDR3, taken from reference TRBV18 and TRBJ1-1): NAGVMQNPRHLVRRRGQEARLRCSPMKGHSHVYWYRQLPEEGLKFMVYLQKENIIDESGMPKERFSAEFPKEGPSILRIQQVVRGDSAAYFCASSPPAGSNTEAFFGQGTRLTVV.

V and J are TRBV7-6 and TRBJ2-7; TRBD2 aligns across 9 bases. Trimming cost V 5 bases and J 6 bases; bases outside gene matches: 8. The CDR3 runs 14 residues. The germline V gene encodes CDR1 SGHVS and CDR2 FNYEAQ. The CDR3 loop reads CASSPTLAGVEQYF. CDR3 nucleotide sequence: TGTGCCAGCAGCCCGACATTAGCGGGAGTCGAGCAGTACTTC.

CDR3 region: CASSVRQGALKETQYF. CDR3 nucleotides: TGTGCCAGCAGCGTACGACAGGGGGCGTTGAAAGAGACCCAGTACTTC. The chain links TRBV5-6 to TRBJ2-5; 10 nucleotides match TRBD1. Germline V gene sequence: CDR1 SGHDT, CDR2 YYEEEE. The V and J ends lost 4 bases and 3 bases, in that order; junction bases with no gene match: 9. This CDR3 comprises 16 residues.

The genes are TRBV24-1 and TRBJ2-1; 7 bases line up with TRBD1. V shed 1 base and J 5 bases; nucleotides not matched to a gene: 7. Germline V CDR1 and CDR2: KGHDR, SFDVKD. The CDR3 totals 16 residues. The CDR3 bases are TGTGCCACCAGTGATTTAGGGCAGGGGGAAAACAATGAGCAGTTCTTC. This encodes CATSDLGQGENNEQFF.

The gene calls are TRBV12-1 and TRBJ1-1; the table's D gene call, TRBD1, was not cross checked with the DNA. TRBV12-1 is described as a pseudogene. The CDR3 covers 15 residues. The DNA for the CDR3 is TGTGCCAGCAGCGACAGGGGGCCGGAGAACACTGAAGCTTTCTTT. Translating gives CASSDRGPENTEAFF.

The genes are TRBV7-9 and TRBJ1-2; D is uncertain. CDR3 length equals 12 residues. V shed 1 base and J shed 8 bases, with 8 bases lying between them. CDR1 SEHNR and CDR2 FQNEAQ come from the germline V gene (reference sequence). CDR3 sequence reads: CASSLDRGGYTF. DNA for the CDR3: TGTGCCAGCAGCTTAGATCGGGGAGGCTACACCTTC.

The V gene is TRBV2, the J gene TRBJ1-2; TRBD1 matches 8 bases. J was trimmed by 3 bases and V by 8 bases; bases with no gene match: 5. The CDR3 length is 13 residues. Germline CDR1 is SNHLY and CDR2 is FYNNEI. The CDR3 DNA reads as TGTGCCAGCTCAGGACAGGGACACTATGGCTACACCTTC. Translated, it gives CASSGQGHYGYTF.

This chain links TRBV7-9 with TRBJ1-2, with 9 bases aligning to TRBD1. Germline CDR1 SEHNR, CDR2 FQNEAQ (reference sequence). This CDR3 is built from 12 residues. The V segment lost 5 bases and the J segment 12 bases; nucleotides outside the gene matches: 7. CDR3 in amino acids: CASSPGQGRNTF. CDR3 nucleotides: TGTGCCAGCAGCCCTGGACAGGGGCGAAACACCTTC. Full variable domain (missing parts from reference TRBV7-9 and TRBJ1-2): DTGVSQNPRHKITKRGQNVTFRCDPISEHNRLYWYRQTLGQGPEFLTYFQNEAQLEKSRLLSDRFSAERPKGSFSTLEIQRTEQGDSAMYLCASSPGQGRNTFGSGTRLTVV.

The CDR3 spells CASSLSEDYGYTF. In DNA, the CDR3 is TGTGCCAGCAGCTTATCAGAAGACTATGGCTACACCTTC. The genes are TRBV11-2 and TRBJ1-2; no clear D. V lost 2 bases and J 3 bases, leaving 7 bases between the germline ends. Per the germline V gene, CDR1 is SGHAT and CDR2 is FQNNGV. The CDR3 has 13 residues.

This chain connects TRBV11-3 to TRBJ2-7, with TRBD1 matching 9 bases. V gave up 5 bases and J gave up 1 base; unmatched junction bases: 6. Germline V gives CDR1 SGHNT, CDR2 YENEEA. This CDR3 is 15 amino acids long. The CDR3 region is CASSLGTGRSYEQYF. In DNA form, the CDR3 reads TGTGCCAGCAGCCTTGGGACAGGGAGGTCCTACGAGCAGTACTTC.